These 14 T cell receptor beta chains originate from one sample sequenced in a study of OX40 agonist ivuxolimab in advanced cancers. Some clones are missing from TCRdb's copy, which holds only in-frame ones; the method was immunoSEQ multiplex PCR. This table holds about 93,000 clones, roughly 94% found once. Sequenced material: CD4+ or CD8+ T cells sorted from blood, taken in a trial of the OX40 agonist ivuxolimab. These receptors all come from an adult with an advanced solid tumor such as melanoma, head and neck, liver or kidney cancer.

The chain carries TRBV29-1 and TRBJ1-2, with a possible D match to TRBD1 (5 bases). The CDR3 covers 13 residues. V lost 1 base and J 8 bases, leaving 14 bases between the germline ends. The germline CDR1 and CDR2 sequences are SQVTM and ANQGSEA. CDR3 region: CSVEAGGTVGYTF. CDR3 nucleotide sequence: TGCAGCGTTGAAGCCGGGGGGACGGTAGGCTACACCTTC. The variable domain in full, with the rest retrieved from reference TRBV29-1 and TRBJ1-2, is SAVISQKPSRDICQRGTSLTIQCQVDSQVTMMFWYRQQPGQSLTLIATANQGSEATYESGFVIDKFPISRPNLTFSTLTVSNMSPEDSSIYLCSVEAGGTVGYTFGSGTRLTVV.

The CDR3 sequence is CASSPVRGSSEKLFF. The DNA of the CDR3 is TGTGCCAGCAGTCCAGTTCGGGGCTCCAGTGAAAAACTGTTTTTT. The V call is TRBV28, the J call TRBJ1-4, with a possible D match to TRBD1 (5 bases). V dropped 5 bases and J dropped 7 bases, with 17 bases sitting between them. Per the germline V gene, CDR1 is MDHEN and CDR2 is SYDVKM. This CDR3 region has 15 residues.

V and J are TRBV11-2 and TRBJ2-7; no reliable D call. There are 12 residues in the CDR3. Germline lookup yields CDR1 SGHAT and CDR2 FQNNGV. Trimming left V 2 bases short and J 4 bases short, with 6 bases between. The CDR3 spells CASSLNLYEQYF. As DNA, the CDR3 is TGTGCCAGCAGCTTAAATCTGTACGAGCAGTACTTC.

The chain combines TRBV5-5 with TRBJ1-5, with D perhaps TRBD1 (5 bases). V was trimmed by 1 base and J by 4 bases, leaving 15 bases between them. The CDR3 is 16 residues long. The germline V gene encodes CDR1 SGHKS and CDR2 YYEKEE (reference sequence). CDR3 nucleotide sequence: TGTGCCAGCAGCTTGCGGGGAAGAGGGGAAAATCAGCCCCAGCATTTT. This encodes CASSLRGRGENQPQHF.

V and J are TRBV5-4 and TRBJ2-2; tentative D call: TRBD1 (5 bases). Germline CDR1 and CDR2: SGHNT and YYREEE (reference sequence). This CDR3 is built from 14 residues. Between the trimmed V and J ends, which lost 1 base and 8 bases, there was a span of 12 bases. DNA for the CDR3: TGTGCCAGCAGCTTGACAGTGAAGGGGGGGGAGCTGTTTTTT. Its translation: CASSLTVKGGELFF.

This sequence joins TRBV10-2 and TRBJ2-1; 12 bases match TRBD2. The CDR3 runs to 16 residues. Germline V gene sequence: CDR1 WSHSY, CDR2 SAAADI. Trimming cost V 7 bases and J 1 base; bases outside gene matches: 5. CDR3 protein: CASTGTSGFSYNEQFF. The CDR3 DNA is TGCGCCAGCACCGGGACTAGCGGGTTTTCCTACAATGAGCAGTTCTTC.

V usage is TRBV9 and J usage is TRBJ1-1; maybe TRBD1 (5 bases). The germline V gene encodes CDR1 SGDLS and CDR2 YYNGEE. Trimming shortened V by 5 bases and J by 4 bases, and 15 bases separated the two germline ends. The CDR3 extends over 14 amino acids. The CDR3 region is CASRPMSRVTEAFF. CDR3 DNA sequence: TGTGCCAGCAGACCTATGAGCAGGGTCACTGAAGCTTTCTTT.

This chain connects TRBV5-6 to TRBJ1-6, with D maybe TRBD1 (5 bases). CDR1 and CDR2 from the germline V gene are SGHDT and YYEEEE. The V gene lost 2 bases and the J gene lost 9 bases, with 9 bases spanning the gap. The length of the CDR3 is 13 residues. The CDR3 sequence: CASSFDRGSPLHF. For the CDR3, the DNA is TGTGCCAGCAGCTTCGATAGGGGTTCACCCCTCCACTTT.

The chain carries TRBV27 and TRBJ2-2, with a tentative D call TRBD1 (6 bases). Germline V lookup: CDR1 MNHEY, CDR2 SMNVEV (reference sequence). The CDR3 runs 16 residues. Between the trimmed V and J ends, which lost 4 bases and 1 base, there was a span of 13 bases. Here the CDR3 reads CASSSPGTQNTGELFF. CDR3 nucleotides: TGTGCCAGCAGTTCCCCCGGGACACAGAACACCGGGGAGCTGTTTTTT.

This chain connects TRBV27 to TRBJ1-2, with D perhaps matching TRBD1 (6 bases). The V and J ends lost 3 bases and 8 bases respectively, with 16 bases between them. This CDR3 has 14 residues. Per germline, CDR1 MNHEY and CDR2 SMNVEV (reference sequence). CDR3 nucleotides: TGTGCCAGCAGTTTTCTGGGGGCGGTAGGAGGCTACACCTTC. Its protein product is CASSFLGAVGGYTF.

In DNA form, the CDR3 reads TGTGCCAGCAGCCCCGATCCAAGCAATCAGCCCCAGCATTTT. Translated, it gives CASSPDPSNQPQHF. V usage is TRBV27 and J usage is TRBJ1-5; D remains unclear. V was cut by 6 bases and J by 1 base, with 10 bases left in between. The CDR3 consists of 14 residues. Germline V gene lookup returns CDR1 MNHEY and CDR2 SMNVEV (reference sequence).

This sequence joins TRBV7-2 and TRBJ1-2, with D tentatively TRBD1 (5 bases). This CDR3 has 13 residues. The V end lost 7 bases, the J end lost 11 bases, and 20 bases lay between the germline ends. Germline lookup yields CDR1 SGHTA and CDR2 FQGNSA. The CDR3 nucleotides read TGTGCCAGCACTCCAACAGGACGGGGCAAGTACACCTTC. Translation: CASTPTGRGKYTF.

V is TRBV5-6 and J is TRBJ2-7; a weak D match, TRBD2 (6 bases). Germline-derived CDR1 and CDR2 are SGHDT and YYEEEE. The V gene lost 1 base and the J gene lost 2 bases, with 16 bases spanning the gap. This CDR3 region has 16 residues. In DNA, the CDR3 is TGTGCCAGCAGCTTGTACCGGAGGGGACTTCCCTACGAGCAGTACTTC. It translates to CASSLYRRGLPYEQYF.

The chain carries TRBV5-6 and TRBJ2-7; 8 bases are shared with TRBD1. The germline CDR1 and CDR2 sequences are SGHDT and YYEEEE. The CDR3 sequence is 14 residues long. Losses at the gene ends were 3 bases for V and 2 bases for J; bases not matched to a gene: 4. This chain's CDR3 is CASSYGTGAYEQYF. The CDR3 nucleotides are TGTGCCAGCAGCTATGGGACAGGCGCCTACGAGCAGTACTTC.